One sample yielded the 12 T cell receptor beta chains listed below, sequenced in a study of monozygotic twins with inflammatory bowel disease. Using the 5' RACE reads, TCRdb records one entry per CDR3 protein without DNA. This table lists more than 300,000 distinct CDR3 sequences. Sequences were obtained from blood. Receptors originate from a human donor with ulcerative colitis or Crohn's disease, or a healthy co-twin of an affected twin (not recorded which).

J is TRBJ2-1 and V is TRBV30. CDR3 size: 12 residues. Germline CDR1 GTSNPN, CDR2 SVGIG (reference sequence). The chain's CDR3 is CAWSVLGGEQFF.

CDR3 in amino acids: CATSDPSPGQGATGELFF. This chain joins TRBV24-1 and TRBJ2-2; without DNA, the TCRdb call of TRBD1 cannot be checked. Germline V gene lookup returns CDR1 KGHDR and CDR2 SFDVKD. The CDR3 is made up of 18 amino acids.

V usage is TRBV28 and J usage is TRBJ2-1; TCRdb's D call, TRBD1, is unchecked because there is no DNA. CDR1 and CDR2 from the germline V gene are MDHEN and SYDVKM. This CDR3 spans 18 amino acids. The chain's CDR3 is CASSLGDSLPSSYNEQFF. The full variable domain, its missing parts supplied by reference TRBV28 and TRBJ2-1, is DVKVTQSSRYLVKRTGEKVFLECVQDMDHENMFWYRQDPGLGLRLIYFSYDVKMKEKGDIPEGYSVSREKKERFSLILESASTNQTSMYLCASSLGDSLPSSYNEQFFGPGTRLTVL.

This chain uses TRBV15 with TRBJ1-5; the D call of TRBD1 rests on TCRdb alone, since no DNA is present to check it. Germline-derived CDR1 and CDR2 are LNHNV and YYDKDF (reference sequence). The CDR3 is made up of 14 amino acids. This CDR3 reads CATSPDRRNQPQHF. Filled out from reference TRBV15 and TRBJ1-5, the complete variable domain reads DAMVIQNPRYQVTQFGKPVTLSCSQTLNHNVMYWYQQKSSQAPKLLFHYYDKDFNNEADTPDNFQSRRPNTSFCFLDIRSPGLGDTAMYLCATSPDRRNQPQHFGDGTRLSIL.

The rearrangement uses TRBV15 and TRBJ1-6. Germline V gene lookup returns CDR1 LNHNV and CDR2 YYDKDF (reference sequence). CDR3 length equals 16 residues. The CDR3 here is CATSSYAGPPNSPLHF. The variable domain in full, with the rest retrieved from reference TRBV15 and TRBJ1-6, is DAMVIQNPRYQVTQFGKPVTLSCSQTLNHNVMYWYQQKSSQAPKLLFHYYDKDFNNEADTPDNFQSRRPNTSFCFLDIRSPGLGDTAMYLCATSSYAGPPNSPLHFGNGTRLTVT.

V and J are TRBV19 and TRBJ2-1. The CDR3 loop spans 15 amino acids. CDR1 is LNHDA and CDR2 is SQIVND in the germline V gene (reference sequence). The CDR3 loop reads CASSIELYIDNEQFF.

This chain links TRBV6-5 with TRBJ2-7; the TCRdb D gene call, TRBD1, has no DNA to confirm it. The germline V gene encodes CDR1 MNHEY and CDR2 SVGAGI. The length of the CDR3 is 13 residues. The chain's CDR3 is CASRSGQQHEQYF.

The chain uses TRBV20-1 and TRBJ1-3. Germline CDR1 DFQATT, CDR2 SNEGSKA (reference sequence). The CDR3 is 16 amino acids. The CDR3: CSARDPRISFGNTIYF.

This CDR3 reads CSPSSWATYEQYF. The rearrangement uses TRBV20-1 and TRBJ2-7; TCRdb outputs TRBD2, but without DNA this stays unchecked. Germline assignment: CDR1 DFQATT and CDR2 SNEGSKA (reference sequence). This CDR3 has 13 amino acids.

The chain uses TRBV11-2 and TRBJ2-3; TCRdb indicates TRBD2, and absent DNA this call remains unverified. The CDR3 has 18 residues. Germline V CDR1 and CDR2: SGHAT, FQNNGV. The CDR3 spells CASSPILAGGLSTDTQYF. Drawing the rest from reference TRBV11-2 and TRBJ2-3, the complete variable domain is EAGVAQSPRYKIIEKRQSVAFWCNPISGHATLYWYQQILGQGPKLLIQFQNNGVVDDSQLPKDRFSAERLKGVDSTLKIQPAKLEDSAVYLCASSPILAGGLSTDTQYFGPGTRLTVL.

The V and J genes are TRBV7-6 and TRBJ1-1; TCRdb's D call of TRBD1 is untestable without DNA. The CDR3 extends over 17 amino acids. The germline V gene has CDR1 SGHVS and CDR2 FNYEAQ. The CDR3 sequence: CASSLGGRGGLGTEAFF.

J is TRBJ2-1 and V is TRBV7-3; TCRdb calls TRBD2, which cannot be checked without DNA. This CDR3 has 20 amino acids. Germline V gene sequence: CDR1 SGHTA, CDR2 FQGTGA. The chain's CDR3 is CASSLTLGASGVRSYNEQFF.